The T cell receptor beta chain under discussion was sequenced for a study of blood T cell repertoires in COVID-19. Overall study context: T cells, B-cell-depleted T cells, or PBMCs supplied cDNA or gDNA.

This CDR3 has 13 residues. CDR1 and CDR2 (germline): SQVTM, ANQGSEA. Trimming left V 1 base short and J 0 bases short, with 6 bases between. TCRdb's copy holds only in-frame clones and misses some; the assay was immunoSEQ multiplex PCR. The sample consists of 40,000 or so clones, approximately 78% of them appearing once. Sequenced material: peripheral blood. This receptor was obtained from a man aged 60 to 69 in a cohort sampled during active COVID-19. The chain employs TRBV29-1 and TRBJ1-1, with D possibly TRBD1 on 5 matching bases. The CDR3 sequence: CSVEGQMNTEAFF. DNA for the CDR3: TGCAGCGTTGAAGGACAGATGAACACTGAAGCTTTCTTT.